These 19 T cell receptor beta chains were sequenced from one sample in a study of blood T cell repertoires in COVID-19. Only in-frame clones appear in the TCRdb table, and some are missing; sequencing was by immunoSEQ multiplex PCR. The sample shows a few hundred thousand clones, 85% of them seen only once. Sequences were obtained from PBMCs or T cells enriched from blood (not recorded which). Receptor source: a man aged 40-49 years who had recovered from COVID-19.

The chain recombines TRBV11-2 with TRBJ2-1; 12 nucleotides match TRBD2. V trimming: 5 bases; J trimming: 8 bases; junction bases outside the gene matches: 7. The germline CDR1 and CDR2 sequences are SGHAT and FQNNGV. The CDR3 runs 15 residues. This CDR3 reads CASSRNLAGGYEQFF. The CDR3, as DNA: TGTGCCAGCAGCCGTAACCTAGCGGGAGGGTATGAGCAGTTCTTC.

This clone was seen just once. The genes are TRBV11-2 and TRBJ1-4, with D perhaps TRBD1 (5 bases). In germline, CDR1 is SGHAT, CDR2 FQNNGV. The CDR3 loop spans 14 amino acids. The V end lost 1 base, the J end lost 8 bases, and 11 bases lay between the germline ends. The CDR3 region has the DNA TGTGCCAGCAGCTTAGGGGGAGGGGCGGAAAAACTGTTTTTT. It encodes CASSLGGGAEKLFF. Full variable domain (missing parts from reference TRBV11-2 and TRBJ1-4): EAGVAQSPRYKIIEKRQSVAFWCNPISGHATLYWYQQILGQGPKLLIQFQNNGVVDDSQLPKDRFSAERLKGVDSTLKIQPAKLEDSAVYLCASSLGGGAEKLFFGSGTQLSVL.

The chain recombines TRBV7-9 with TRBJ2-7; 13 nucleotides line up with TRBD2. Germline values: CDR1 SEHNR, CDR2 FQNEAQ (reference sequence). The V segment lost 3 bases and the J segment 5 bases; nucleotides outside the gene matches: 10. This CDR3 comprises 17 residues. CDR3 protein: CASSFVRTSGSLNEQYF. The CDR3 DNA follows: TGTGCCAGCAGCTTCGTCCGGACTAGCGGGAGTTTGAACGAGCAGTACTTC.

This clone was counted a few times. V gene TRBV6-5 combines with J gene TRBJ2-1, with D maybe TRBD2 (5 bases). The ends were cut back, 4 bases at V and 2 bases at J, with 15 bases in the middle. CDR1 is MNHEY and CDR2 is SVGAGI in the germline V gene. This CDR3 is 16 amino acids long. CDR3 nucleotide sequence: TGTGCCAGCAGTTCCCTCAGCGGACCAGCCTACAATGAGCAGTTCTTC. Amino acid sequence: CASSSLSGPAYNEQFF.

The chain recombines TRBV10-3 with TRBJ2-1; 9 bases match TRBD2. This CDR3 is 17 amino acids long. The junction had 9 bases not matched to a gene; V was cut back by 2 bases and J by 4 bases. Germline-derived CDR1 and CDR2 are ENHRY and SYGVKD. Here the CDR3 reads CAISELGGLAMYNEQFF. The DNA of the CDR3 is TGTGCCATCAGTGAGCTCGGAGGACTAGCGATGTACAATGAGCAGTTCTTC.

V usage is TRBV7-6 and J usage is TRBJ2-7; 7 nucleotides line up with TRBD2. Germline V lookup: CDR1 SGHVS, CDR2 FNYEAQ. This CDR3 is built from 15 residues. V trimming: 5 bases; J trimming: 6 bases; junction bases outside the gene matches: 13. The CDR3 sequence is CASSTEASGLVEQYF. CDR3 DNA sequence: TGTGCCAGCAGCACAGAGGCTAGCGGACTGGTCGAGCAGTACTTC.

V and J are TRBV6-5 and TRBJ2-7; no reliable D call. Trimming took off 0 bases at V and 5 bases at J, with 17 bases between the two ends. The germline V gene has CDR1 MNHEY and CDR2 SVGAGI. This CDR3 has 16 amino acids. The DNA for the CDR3 is TGTGCCAGCAGTTACTCCATCCCCCGGCCAGGCGACGAGCAGTACTTC. This encodes CASSYSIPRPGDEQYF.

This clone was counted a single time. The rearrangement links TRBV15 to TRBJ2-5; 8 positions agree with TRBD2. The germline V gene has CDR1 LNHNV and CDR2 YYDKDF (reference sequence). V was pared by 7 bases and J by 1 base, with 8 bases of the junction left unmatched. CDR3 length: 15 residues. CDR3: CATKGKAGAQETQYF. The CDR3 DNA follows: TGTGCCACCAAGGGGAAAGCGGGAGCCCAAGAGACCCAGTACTTC.

The chain links TRBV28 to TRBJ1-3; a possible D gene is TRBD1 (6 bases). The CDR3 has 15 residues. V lost 3 bases, J lost 0 bases, and 9 bases lay in between. Germline CDR1 and CDR2: MDHEN and SYDVKM. This CDR3 is CASSFVGGSGNTIYF. The CDR3 DNA follows: TGTGCCAGCAGTTTTGTAGGGGGCTCTGGAAACACCATATATTTT.

The rearrangement links TRBV2 to TRBJ2-7, with TRBD2 matching over 7 bases. The CDR3 loop spans 14 amino acids. The junction had 9 bases not matched to a gene; V was cut back by 7 bases and J by 3 bases. CDR1 SNHLY and CDR2 FYNNEI come from the germline V gene. The CDR3 region has the DNA TGTGCCAGCAATTTGGCTAGCGGATACTACGAGCAGTACTTC. Translation: CASNLASGYYEQYF. Drawing the rest from reference TRBV2 and TRBJ2-7, the complete variable domain is EPEVTQTPSHQVTQMGQEVILRCVPISNHLYFYWYRQILGQKVEFLVSFYNNEISEKSEIFDDQFSVERPDGSNFTLKIRSTKLEDSAMYFCASNLASGYYEQYFGPGTRLTVT.

J is TRBJ2-5 and V is TRBV5-1; D call uncertain. The germline CDR1 and CDR2 sequences are SGHRS and YFSETQ. V was pared by 0 bases and J by 1 base, with 10 bases between. This CDR3 has 15 residues. The CDR3 coding sequence is TGCGCCAGCAGCTTGGTTCCGGAGTCCCAAGAGACCCAGTACTTC. Its translation: CASSLVPESQETQYF.

This rearrangement joins TRBV6-1 to TRBJ1-2; D is ambiguous. V was cut by 1 base and J by 7 bases, with 16 bases left in between. CDR1 and CDR2 from the germline V gene are MNHNS and SASEGT. CDR3 length: 15 amino acids. The CDR3: CASSEGEDRTFGYTF. For the CDR3, the DNA is TGTGCCAGCAGTGAAGGGGAGGACCGGACGTTTGGCTACACCTTC.

The chain uses TRBV3-1 (or the pseudogene TRBV3-2) and TRBJ1-1, with unresolved D. The CDR3 extends over 15 amino acids. Germline V gene sequence: CDR1 LGHDT, CDR2 YNNKEL (reference sequence). Trimming removed 0 bases at V and 6 bases at J, with 14 bases between. CDR3 in DNA: TGTGCCAGCAGCCAAGATTCCCGGTTCATGCCTGAAGCTTTCTTT. Residues: CASSQDSRFMPEAFF.

This CDR3 reads CASSRGDRSETQYF. The CDR3, as DNA: TGTGCCAGCAGCCGAGGGGACAGGTCGGAGACCCAGTACTTC. The chain recombines TRBV28 with TRBJ2-5; 8 positions agree with TRBD1. Germline trimming cut 6 bases from V and 5 bases from J; bases unmatched to any gene: 8. CDR3 length equals 14 residues. Germline values: CDR1 MDHEN, CDR2 SYDVKM.

The chain uses TRBV5-1 and TRBJ1-4, with TRBD1 matching over 7 bases. There are 16 residues in the CDR3. V lost 4 bases and J lost 6; bases outside the gene matches: 12. Germline V lookup: CDR1 SGHRS, CDR2 YFSETQ. The CDR3 here is CASSLMLTGYDEKLFF. The CDR3, as DNA: TGCGCCAGCAGCCTCATGTTGACAGGGTATGATGAAAAACTGTTTTTT.

This chain uses TRBV15 with TRBJ2-3, with D perhaps matching TRBD2 (6 bases). The V and J ends lost 5 bases and 4 bases respectively, with 22 bases between them. There are 17 residues in the CDR3. CDR1 LNHNV and CDR2 YYDKDF come from the germline V gene (reference sequence). The CDR3 sequence: CATSRTPGTLRADTQYF. CDR3 bases: TGTGCCACCAGCCGGACCCCGGGGACTCTACGCGCAGATACGCAGTATTTT.

The V and J genes are TRBV27 and TRBJ2-5; 9 bases map to TRBD2. V lost 8 bases, J lost 4 bases, and 8 bases stayed unmatched. CDR1 is MNHEY and CDR2 is SMNVEV in the germline V gene (reference sequence). CDR3 size: 14 residues. CDR3: CASGFSGRGETQYF. The CDR3 nucleotides are TGTGCCAGCGGATTTAGCGGGAGAGGAGAGACCCAGTACTTC.

The V and J genes are TRBV30 and TRBJ1-5, with a weak D call TRBD1 (6 bases). The germline V gene encodes CDR1 GTSNPN and CDR2 SVGIG (reference sequence). V shed 3 bases and J shed 0 bases, with 15 bases lying between them. The CDR3 runs 16 residues. The CDR3 reads CAWSRGTPSSNQPQHF. The CDR3 nucleotides read TGTGCCTGGAGCCGAGGGACACCGAGTAGCAATCAGCCCCAGCATTTT.

The V gene is TRBV4-1, the J gene TRBJ2-1; TRBD1 agrees at 7 bases. This CDR3 is 15 amino acids long. Germline assignment: CDR1 MGHRA and CDR2 YSYEKL. Germline trimming cut 1 base from V and 2 bases from J; bases unmatched to any gene: 2. The CDR3 DNA reads as TGCGCCAGCAGCCAAGGACAGGGAGCCTACAATGAGCAGTTCTTC. Protein: CASSQGQGAYNEQFF.